Reported below is one TCR beta chain. The antigen remains unidentified. V shed 3 bases and J shed 6 bases, with 8 bases lying between them. The CDR3 has 13 amino acids. Germline V lookup: CDR1 MNHEY, CDR2 SVGAGI. The source of the sample is a study of T cell responses to AZD1222 COVID-19 vaccine. The study's findings and limits: Among those given AZD1222, only 5 to 7 were seropositive at baseline. The peak T cell response came first, and repertoires were sampled only after it. Among spike-specific TCRs, nearly half reportedly target unmutated variant regions.

Data came from immunoSEQ multiplex PCR; TCRdb stores just in-frame clones and leaves some out. The table has 140,000 or so clones, about 90% seen once; the top ten hold around 7.6%. This receptor was taken from an adult who received the MenACWY meningococcal vaccine as a control. The rearrangement links TRBV6-5 to TRBJ2-2; D not resolved. The source was peripheral blood, collected 28 days after the second dose of the MenACWY control vaccine. In DNA form, the CDR3 reads TGTGCCAGCAGTTATTGGATGGCCGGGGAGCTGTTTTTT. Its translation: CASSYWMAGELFF.